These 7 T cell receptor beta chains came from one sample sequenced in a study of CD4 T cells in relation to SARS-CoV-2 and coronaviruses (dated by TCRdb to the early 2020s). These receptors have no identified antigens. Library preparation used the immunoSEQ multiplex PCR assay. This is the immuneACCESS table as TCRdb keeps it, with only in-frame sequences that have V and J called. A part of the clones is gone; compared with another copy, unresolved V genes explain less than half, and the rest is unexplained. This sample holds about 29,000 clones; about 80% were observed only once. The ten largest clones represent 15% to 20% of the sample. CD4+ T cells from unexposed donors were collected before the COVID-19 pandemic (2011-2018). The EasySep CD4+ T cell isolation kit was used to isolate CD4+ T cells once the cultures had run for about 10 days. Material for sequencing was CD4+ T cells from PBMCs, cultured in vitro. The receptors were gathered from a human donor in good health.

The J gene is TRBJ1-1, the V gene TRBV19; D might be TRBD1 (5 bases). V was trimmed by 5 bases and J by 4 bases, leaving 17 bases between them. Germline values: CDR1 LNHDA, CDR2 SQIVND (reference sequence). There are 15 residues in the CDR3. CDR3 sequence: CASSVRRGIGTEAFF. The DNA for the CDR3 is TGTGCCAGTAGTGTCCGGAGGGGTATAGGCACTGAAGCTTTCTTT.

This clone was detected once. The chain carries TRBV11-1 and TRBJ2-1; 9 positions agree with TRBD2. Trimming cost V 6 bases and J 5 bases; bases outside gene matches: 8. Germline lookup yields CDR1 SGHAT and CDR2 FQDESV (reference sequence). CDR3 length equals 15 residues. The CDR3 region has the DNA TGTGCCAGCAGATTTAGCGGGAGAGAAAACAATGAGCAGTTCTTC. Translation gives CASRFSGRENNEQFF.

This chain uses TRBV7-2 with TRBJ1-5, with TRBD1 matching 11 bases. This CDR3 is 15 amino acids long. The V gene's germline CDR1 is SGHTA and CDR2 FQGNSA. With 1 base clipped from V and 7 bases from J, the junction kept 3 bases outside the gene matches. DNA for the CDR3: TGTGCCAGCAGCTTAGGGACAGGGGGCCTCCAGCCCCAGCATTTT. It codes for CASSLGTGGLQPQHF.

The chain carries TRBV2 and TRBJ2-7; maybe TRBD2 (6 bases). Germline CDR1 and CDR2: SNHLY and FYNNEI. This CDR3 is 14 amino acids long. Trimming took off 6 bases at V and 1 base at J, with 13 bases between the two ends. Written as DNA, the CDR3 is TGTGCCAGCAGGGCATGGGACTTTTCCTACGAGCAGTACTTC. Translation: CASRAWDFSYEQYF.

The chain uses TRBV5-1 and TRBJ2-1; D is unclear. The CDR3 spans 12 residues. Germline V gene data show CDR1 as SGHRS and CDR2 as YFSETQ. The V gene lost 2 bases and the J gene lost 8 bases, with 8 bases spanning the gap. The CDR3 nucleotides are TGCGCCAGCAGCTTCAGCAGCCATGAGCAGTTCTTC. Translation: CASSFSSHEQFF.

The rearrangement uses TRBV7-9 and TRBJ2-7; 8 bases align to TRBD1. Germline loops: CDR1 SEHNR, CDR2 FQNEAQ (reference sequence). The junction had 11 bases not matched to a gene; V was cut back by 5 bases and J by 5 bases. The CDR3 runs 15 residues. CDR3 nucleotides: TGTGCCAGCAGCAATGAGTCAGGGGGCAAGGACGAGCAGTACTTC. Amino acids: CASSNESGGKDEQYF.

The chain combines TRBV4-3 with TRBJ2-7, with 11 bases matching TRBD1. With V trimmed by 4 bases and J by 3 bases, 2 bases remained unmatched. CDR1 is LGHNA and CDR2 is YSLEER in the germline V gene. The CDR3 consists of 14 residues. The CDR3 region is CASSPDRGRYEQYF. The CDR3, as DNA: TGCGCCAGCAGCCCGGACAGGGGGCGCTACGAGCAGTACTTC.